This TCR beta chain was profiled in a study of cytomegalovirus exposure and HLA in healthy donors. Study-wide findings and caveats: According to the study, around 180 TCR beta chains were cytomegalovirus-associated.

Turning to this clone: Its antigen is still unknown.

The PCR used 60 Vbeta and 13 Jbeta primers. Methods used by the authors: Later analysis identified tens of millions of unique TCR beta chains, about 12 million shared. Produced via immunoSEQ multiplex PCR; TCRdb's table is partial and in-frame only. Clone size and the V and J calls come from that table; the DNA yielded D and trimming. The sample carries about 170,000 clones, roughly 85% recorded once. CDR3 length equals 10 residues. The source of this sequence is a boy younger than 10 in good health and CMV-seronegative. The chain employs TRBV7-5 and TRBJ1-5. TRBV7-5 is annotated as a pseudogene. Sequencing used PBMCs. Here the CDR3 DNA reads TGTGTCAGAAGGTTTCTGCCCCAGCATTTT. This encodes CVRRFLPQHF.